Listed below are T cell receptor beta chains from one sample, sequenced in a study of CD8+ T cells in alopecia areata. Measured with immunoSEQ multiplex PCR; TCRdb has only the in-frame clones, and not every one. The table includes about 180,000 clones, about 63% detected once. The material sequenced was CD4+ T cells sorted from blood, taken at week 0. The origin of the receptors is a human donor with alopecia areata. CDR3s include the opening cysteine and the closing phenylalanine or tryptophan. The order of the fields is J gene, D gene, V gene, clone size, CDR3 protein, CDR3 DNA. A D gene is named only where the DNA matches it firmly. Size is stated for part of the rows, as once, few or many counts, or as a class when the clone is expanded.

J gene: TRBJ1-2
D gene: TRBD1
V gene: TRBV30
clone size: .
CDR3 protein: CAWVGSGGDGGYGYTF
CDR3 DNA: TGTGCCTGGGTTGGTTCAGGGGGCGATGGTGGCTATGGCTACACCTTC

J gene: TRBJ2-5
D gene: TRBD1
V gene: TRBV29-1
clone size: .
CDR3 protein: CSVEGQGDYF
CDR3 DNA: TGCAGCGTTGAAGGACAGGGTGATTACTTC

J gene: TRBJ1-5
D gene: TRBD1
V gene: TRBV10-3
clone size: .
CDR3 protein: CAISEGQGSQPQHF
CDR3 DNA: TGTGCCATCAGTGAGGGACAGGGGAGCCAGCCCCAGCATTTT

J gene: TRBJ1-1
D gene: .
V gene: TRBV5-4
clone size: .
CDR3 protein: CASSVNSGAEAFF
CDR3 DNA: TGTGCCAGCAGCGTGAATTCAGGGGCTGAAGCTTTCTTT

J gene: TRBJ2-5
D gene: TRBD1
V gene: TRBV15
clone size: once
CDR3 protein: CATSKGQVGQETQYF
CDR3 DNA: TGTGCCACCAGCAAGGGACAGGTGGGGCAAGAGACCCAGTACTTC

J gene: TRBJ2-3
D gene: .
V gene: TRBV30
clone size: once
CDR3 protein: CAWSPRLTDTQYF
CDR3 DNA: TGTGCCTGGAGTCCCCGCCTCACAGATACGCAGTATTTT

J gene: TRBJ2-4
D gene: .
V gene: TRBV15
clone size: .
CDR3 protein: CATSRDSRVGIQYF
CDR3 DNA: TGTGCCACCAGCAGAGATTCCAGGGTCGGCATTCAGTACTTC

J gene: TRBJ1-2
D gene: .
V gene: TRBV12-5
clone size: few
CDR3 protein: CASGSEGRYGYTF
CDR3 DNA: TGTGCTAGTGGCTCGGAGGGCCGCTATGGCTACACCTTC

J gene: TRBJ2-1
D gene: .
V gene: TRBV6-5
clone size: .
CDR3 protein: CASRTSSYNEQFF
CDR3 DNA: TGTGCCAGCAGGACTAGCTCCTACAATGAGCAGTTCTTC

J gene: TRBJ1-4
D gene: .
V gene: TRBV30
clone size: .
CDR3 protein: CAWSVRLHNEKLFF
CDR3 DNA: TGTGCCTGGAGTGTACGGCTTCATAATGAAAAACTGTTTTTT

J gene: TRBJ2-3
D gene: .
V gene: TRBV7-9
clone size: .
CDR3 protein: CASSLRQGGVDTQYF
CDR3 DNA: TGTGCCAGCAGCTTACGTCAAGGGGGAGTAGATACGCAGTATTTT

J gene: TRBJ2-2
D gene: .
V gene: TRBV14
clone size: .
CDR3 protein: CASSQRLYTGELFF
CDR3 DNA: TGTGCCAGCAGCCAACGACTTTACACCGGGGAGCTGTTTTTT

J gene: TRBJ2-7
D gene: .
V gene: TRBV10-2
clone size: .
CDR3 protein: CASSAMYEQYF
CDR3 DNA: TGCGCCAGCAGTGCTATGTACGAGCAGTACTTC

J gene: TRBJ1-1
D gene: .
V gene: TRBV11-3
clone size: .
CDR3 protein: CASRREGEAFF
CDR3 DNA: TGTGCCAGCAGGCGAGAGGGCGAAGCTTTCTTT

J gene: TRBJ1-6
D gene: .
V gene: TRBV5-1
clone size: .
CDR3 protein: CASSLGSRNYNSPLHF
CDR3 DNA: TGCGCCAGCAGCTTGGGCAGCCGAAACTATAATTCACCCCTCCACTTT

J gene: TRBJ2-2
D gene: TRBD2
V gene: TRBV7-8
clone size: .
CDR3 protein: CASSLWTSSTGELFF
CDR3 DNA: TGTGCCAGCAGCTTATGGACTAGCAGCACCGGGGAGCTGTTTTTT

J gene: TRBJ1-2
D gene: .
V gene: TRBV2
clone size: few
CDR3 protein: CASSAQGSGAEGYTF
CDR3 DNA: TGTGCCAGCAGTGCCCAGGGGTCAGGGGCCGAGGGCTACACCTTC

J gene: TRBJ2-2
D gene: .
V gene: TRBV5-1
clone size: few
CDR3 protein: CASSQTTGNTGELFF
CDR3 DNA: TGCGCCAGCAGCCAAACCACAGGGAACACCGGGGAGCTGTTTTTT

J gene: TRBJ2-3
D gene: .
V gene: TRBV7-2
clone size: .
CDR3 protein: CASSLFQGTSTDTQYF
CDR3 DNA: TGTGCCAGCAGCTTATTTCAGGGGACGAGCACAGATACGCAGTATTTT

J gene: TRBJ2-5
D gene: .
V gene: TRBV6-5
clone size: .
CDR3 protein: CASTSGARGTQYF
CDR3 DNA: TGTGCCAGCACCTCGGGGGCGCGGGGGACCCAGTACTTC

J gene: TRBJ2-3
D gene: .
V gene: TRBV10-3
clone size: few
CDR3 protein: CAISESRPYTQYF
CDR3 DNA: TGTGCCATCAGTGAGTCTAGACCTTATACGCAGTATTTT

J gene: TRBJ2-3
D gene: .
V gene: TRBV29-1
clone size: .
CDR3 protein: CSASRDTDTQYF
CDR3 DNA: TGCAGCGCCTCGCGGGACACAGATACGCAGTATTTT

J gene: TRBJ2-3
D gene: TRBD2
V gene: TRBV27
clone size: .
CDR3 protein: CASSSPGLERDAQYF
CDR3 DNA: TGTGCCAGCAGTTCGCCGGGACTAGAGAGAGATGCGCAGTATTTT

J gene: TRBJ1-1
D gene: TRBD1
V gene: TRBV7-9
clone size: few
CDR3 protein: CASSSIEGQGKSEAFF
CDR3 DNA: TGTGCCAGCAGCTCAATCGAGGGACAGGGGAAGAGTGAAGCTTTCTTT

J gene: TRBJ1-2
D gene: .
V gene: TRBV13
clone size: once
CDR3 protein: CASSLRSYGYTF
CDR3 DNA: TGTGCCAGCAGCTTACGGTCCTATGGCTACACCTTC

J gene: TRBJ2-1
D gene: .
V gene: TRBV30
clone size: .
CDR3 protein: CAPGYNEQFF
CDR3 DNA: TGTGCCCCCGGCTACAATGAGCAGTTCTTC